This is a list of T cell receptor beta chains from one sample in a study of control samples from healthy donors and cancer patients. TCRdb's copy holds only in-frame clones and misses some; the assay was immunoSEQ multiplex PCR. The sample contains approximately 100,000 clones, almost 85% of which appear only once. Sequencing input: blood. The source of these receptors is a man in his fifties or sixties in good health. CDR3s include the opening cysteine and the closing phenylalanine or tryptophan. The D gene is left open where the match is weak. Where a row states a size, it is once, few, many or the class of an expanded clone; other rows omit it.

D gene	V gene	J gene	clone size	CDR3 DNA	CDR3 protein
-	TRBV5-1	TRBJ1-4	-	TGCGCCAGCAGCTTTACCGGGACAGAAAAACTGTTTTTT	CASSFTGTEKLFF
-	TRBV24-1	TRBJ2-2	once	TGTGCCACCCTAGAGGGGAACACCGGGGAGCTGTTTTTT	CATLEGNTGELFF
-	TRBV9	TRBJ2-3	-	TGTGCCAGCCCCGGAAACACAGATACGCAGTATTTT	CASPGNTDTQYF
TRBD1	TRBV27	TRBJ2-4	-	TGTGCCAGCAGTCCCCCCGGACAGGGCAAAAACATTCAGTACTTC	CASSPPGQGKNIQYF
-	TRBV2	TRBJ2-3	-	TGTGCCACCACAAAGGGGGAGTCGGATACGCAGTATTTT	CATTKGESDTQYF
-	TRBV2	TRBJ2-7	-	TGTGCCAGCAGCGTGACATTTGGACCCTACGAGCAGTACTTC	CASSVTFGPYEQYF
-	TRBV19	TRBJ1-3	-	TGTGCCAGTAGTACCCGGAACTCTGGAAACACCATATATTTT	CASSTRNSGNTIYF
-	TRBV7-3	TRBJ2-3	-	TGTGCCAGCAGCCAGACTTCCGGGACCCCCGCGTATTTT	CASSQTSGTPAYF
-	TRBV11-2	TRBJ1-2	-	TGTGCCAGCAGCTTTGGTCCTGAGTACAGTATCACCTTC	CASSFGPEYSITF
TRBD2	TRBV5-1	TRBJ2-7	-	TGCGCCAGCAGCTTGGCCGATCTAGCGGGGGATGACGAGCAGTACTTC	CASSLADLAGDDEQYF
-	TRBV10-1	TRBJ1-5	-	TGCGCCAGCAAGTCCCGCGAGTTCCATAGCAATCAGCCCCAGCATTTT	CASKSREFHSNQPQHF
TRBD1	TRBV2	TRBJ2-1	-	TGTGCCAGCAGCTCTGGTGGACAGGGTGCAAGTGAGCAGTTCTTC	CASSSGGQGASEQFF
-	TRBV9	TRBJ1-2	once	TGTGCCAGCAGAAGGACAGCGAGGTATGGCTACACCTTC	CASRRTARYGYTF
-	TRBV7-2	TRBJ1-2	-	TGTGCCAGCAGCCTTGACAGCATATATGGCTACACCTTC	CASSLDSIYGYTF
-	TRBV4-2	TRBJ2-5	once	TGTGCCAGCAGCCAAGGGGCGGTGCGGGGGCAGAAAGAGACCCAGTACTTC	CASSQGAVRGQKETQYF
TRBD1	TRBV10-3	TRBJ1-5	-	TGTGCCATCAGTGGGGGGACAGGGAAGGATCAGCCCCAGCATTTT	CAISGGTGKDQPQHF
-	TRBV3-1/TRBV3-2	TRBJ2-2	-	TGTGCCAGCAGCCGAACGACAGGAATTAACACCGGGGAGCTGTTTTTT	CASSRTTGINTGELFF
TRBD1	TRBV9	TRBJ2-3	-	TGTGCCAGCAGCTCCAAGGTGGGACAGGGCACAGATACGCAGTATTTT	CASSSKVGQGTDTQYF
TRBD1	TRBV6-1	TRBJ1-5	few	TGTGCCAGCAGTGAATCTGGGACAGGCAATCAGCCCCAGCATTTT	CASSESGTGNQPQHF
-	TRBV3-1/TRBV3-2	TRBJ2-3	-	TGTGCCAGCAGCCCCTCCGGACACAGCACAGATACGCAGTATTTT	CASSPSGHSTDTQYF
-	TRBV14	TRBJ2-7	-	TGTGCCAGCAGTCAGTACAATGCCCTATCCTACGAGCAGTACTTC	CASSQYNALSYEQYF
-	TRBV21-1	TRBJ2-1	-	TGTGCCAGCAGCAATATTGACCGTACCAATGAGCAGTTCTTC	CASSNIDRTNEQFF
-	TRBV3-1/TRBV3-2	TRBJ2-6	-	TGTGCCAGCAGGGGGAGCTCTGGGGCCAACGTCCTGACTTTC	CASRGSSGANVLTF
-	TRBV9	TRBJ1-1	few	TGTGCCAGCAGCGTAGGGGGCACTGAAGCTTTCTTT	CASSVGGTEAFF
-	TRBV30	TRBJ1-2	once	TGTGCCTGGAGTGCAACAGCCCTAGGGTCTGGCTACACCTTC	CAWSATALGSGYTF
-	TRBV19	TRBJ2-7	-	TGTGCCAGTAGTAGCGGCTGGGGGGAGTTTTCCTACGAGCAGTACTTC	CASSSGWGEFSYEQYF
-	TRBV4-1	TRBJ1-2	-	TGCGCCAGCAGCCAACTTTCGACAGTAGCTAACTATGGCTACACCTTC	CASSQLSTVANYGYTF
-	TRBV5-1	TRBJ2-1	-	TGCGCCAGCAGCTTGATGGGGGTTGAGCAGTTCTTC	CASSLMGVEQFF
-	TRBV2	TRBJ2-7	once	TGTGCCAGCAGTGAAGACCTTCCGGGTCCCACCTATTCCTACGAGCAGTACTTC	CASSEDLPGPTYSYEQYF
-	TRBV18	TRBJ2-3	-	TGTGCCAGCTCACCATTCTTCGGCGGAGGGAGGACAGATACGCAGTATTTT	CASSPFFGGGRTDTQYF
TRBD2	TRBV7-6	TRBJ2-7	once	TGTGCCAGCAGCTTAGCGCCGGGACTAGCCATCTCCTACGAGCAGTACTTC	CASSLAPGLAISYEQYF
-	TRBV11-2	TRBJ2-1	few	TGTGCCAGCAGCTTGGCATACAATGAGCAGTTCTTC	CASSLAYNEQFF
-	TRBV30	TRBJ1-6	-	TGTGCCTGGAGAGGGGCCGCCATGCCCCTCCACTTT	CAWRGAAMPLHF
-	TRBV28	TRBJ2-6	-	TGTGCCAGCAGTTTCCTCCGGCTAACAGGGCCAACTGGGGCCAACGTCCTGACTTTC	CASSFLRLTGPTGANVLTF
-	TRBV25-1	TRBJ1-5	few	TGTGCCAGCAGTGCCACCGGGACGGCTAATCAGCCCCAGCATTTT	CASSATGTANQPQHF
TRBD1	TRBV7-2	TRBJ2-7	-	TGTGCCAGCAGCTTAGAGGGGGCCGCCTACGAGCAGTACTTC	CASSLEGAAYEQYF
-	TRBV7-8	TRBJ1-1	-	TGTGCCAGCAGCGCCGTCGCCCCGAACACTGAAGCTTTCTTT	CASSAVAPNTEAFF
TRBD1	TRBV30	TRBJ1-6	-	TGTGCCTGGAACCTGGACAGGGCTTCACCCCTCCACTTT	CAWNLDRASPLHF
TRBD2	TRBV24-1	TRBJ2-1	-	TGTGCCACCAGTGCTGGACGACTAGCGGGGAACTACAATGAGCAGTTCTTC	CATSAGRLAGNYNEQFF
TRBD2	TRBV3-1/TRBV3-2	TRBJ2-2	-	TGTGCCAGCGAGGGATCGGTAGCGGGGGCCGGGGAGCTGTTTTTT	CASEGSVAGAGELFF
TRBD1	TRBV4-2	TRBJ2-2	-	TGTGCCAGCAGCCAAGATCAGAGGACAGGGGGCATCGGGGAGCTGTTTTTT	CASSQDQRTGGIGELFF
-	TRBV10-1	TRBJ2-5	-	TGCGCCAGCAGTGAGTCAAAAGTAGGAATGGCCCAAGAGACCCAGTACTTC	CASSESKVGMAQETQYF
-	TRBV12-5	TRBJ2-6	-	TGTGCTAGTGGCCCACCTTCAGCTGTTCCCTCTGGGGCCAACGTCCTGACTTTC	CASGPPSAVPSGANVLTF
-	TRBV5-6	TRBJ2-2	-	TGTGCCAGCAGCGGTTTGGGACTCACCGGGGAGCTGTTTTTT	CASSGLGLTGELFF